This record covers a single T cell receptor (beta chain). What this receptor recognizes is not known. Nothing much larger sits one base from this clone, and base qualities are not available. The time point tag for this specimen amounts to: baseline before oral tofacitinib. Lesional scalp punch biopsies and peripheral blood were obtained from alopecia areata patients. After PBMCs were isolated by density centrifugation and stained for CD3, CD4 and CD8, a FACSAria was used to sort CD4+ and CD8+ T cells. The data are from a study of CD8+ T cells in alopecia areata (dated by TCRdb to 2017 to 2018). About the full investigation: The treated patients, all with moderate-to-severe alopecia areata, were enrolled in an open-label pilot trial of oral tofacitinib given at 5 to 10 mg twice daily. Tofacitinib was given for 6 to 18 months, followed by 6 months of follow-up off drug to assess delayed response and recurrence. In both human patients and the C3H/HeJ mouse model, the study applied high-throughput TCRbeta sequencing to look at T cell clonal expansion in alopecia areata. Scalp tissue and sorted CD4+ and CD8+ peripheral blood T cells from patchy and totalis/universalis alopecia areata patients and from healthy controls were covered by human TCRbeta sequencing. Patients on tofacitinib were biopsied at baseline and after 4 and 24 weeks of treatment, and several of the patients also had a later scalp biopsy. immunoSEQ multiplex PCR using 35 Vbeta forward primers and 13 Jbeta reverse primers was used to amplify TCRbeta CDR3 regions. Scalp clonality was compared across normal scalp (n=4), patchy alopecia areata scalp (n=8), and alopecia totalis/universalis scalp (n=8). RNA was extracted with the PAXgene miRNA kit for fixed scalp, the miRNeasy kit for PBMCs, and the RNeasy kit for mouse skin.

What the study reported, not specific to this receptor: Scalp TCR repertoire analysis is complicated because resident alphabeta T cells in normal human skin are also sequenced, whereas mouse skin is dominated by gammadelta T cells. Higher clonality and more expanded CD8+ clones were observed in lesional scalp than in normal scalp, particularly in alopecia totalis/universalis, a finding suggestive of antigenic drive. Compared with mice, TCR sequences shared between patients were less clear, possibly partly because of HLA diversity across the patient population.

Taken from cysteine to phenylalanine, the CDR3 has 13 residues. The retained sequence is limited to the CDR3, 39 bases, with the frame set at the first base. CDR1 is given as MGHRA and CDR2 as YSYEKL, both from the germline V gene. V lost 1 base and J lost 5 bases; the stretch between them is 8 bases long. Receptor libraries were prepared by the immunoSEQ multiplex PCR assay. RNA was extracted from all samples and reverse transcribed into cDNA, which served as template for TCR sequencing. SuperScript III was used to make first-strand cDNA, primed with a 2:1 mix of oligo-dT and random hexamers. Amplification bias was assessed with a synthetic immune receptor repertoire, and residual bias was removed computationally. The authors processed their data as follows. Raw reads were preprocessed to remove errors, and CDR3 was defined by IMGT conventions from the conserved cysteine to phenylalanine. Clonality was computed by normalizing Shannon entropy by log2 of the number of productive unique TCRs and subtracting the result from 1. CD4 or CD8 identity of scalp clones was inferred by cross-referencing scalp TCRbeta sequences with sorted blood CD4 and CD8 repertoires. TCRdb carries this immuneACCESS record with in-frame sequences only. Its versions omit some clonotypes, under half of them owing to an unresolved V gene in the studies checked, with the rest unexplained. That table supplies the V and J calls and clone size; D and trimming were determined from the DNA. This sample gives over 200,000 clones in total; about 53% of them show up just once. The ten largest clonotypes hold 0.45% of the sample.

The receptor was isolated from a human donor with alopecia areata. Recombination linked TRBV4-1 to TRBJ2-5; the D gene lacks a confident call. The source material was CD4+ T cells sorted from blood, sampled at week 0. At the DNA level, the sequence is TGCGCCAGCAGCCAAGTAACCACGGAGACCCAGTACTTC. It specifies CASSQVTTETQYF.